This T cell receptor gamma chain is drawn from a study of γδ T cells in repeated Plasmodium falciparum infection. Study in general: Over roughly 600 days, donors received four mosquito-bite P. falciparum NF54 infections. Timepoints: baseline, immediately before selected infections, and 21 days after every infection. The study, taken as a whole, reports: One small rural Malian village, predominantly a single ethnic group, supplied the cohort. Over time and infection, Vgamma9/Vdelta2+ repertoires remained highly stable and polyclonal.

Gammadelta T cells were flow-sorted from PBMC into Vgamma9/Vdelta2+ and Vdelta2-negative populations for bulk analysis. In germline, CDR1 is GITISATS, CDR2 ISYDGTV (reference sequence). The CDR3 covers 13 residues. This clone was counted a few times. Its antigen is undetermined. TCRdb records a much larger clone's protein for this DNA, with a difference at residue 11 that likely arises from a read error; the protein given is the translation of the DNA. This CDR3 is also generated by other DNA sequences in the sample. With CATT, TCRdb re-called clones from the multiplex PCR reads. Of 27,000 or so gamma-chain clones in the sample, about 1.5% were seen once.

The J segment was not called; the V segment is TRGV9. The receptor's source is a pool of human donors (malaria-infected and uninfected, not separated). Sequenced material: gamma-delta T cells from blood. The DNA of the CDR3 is TGTGCCTTGTGGGACTCCACTGGTTGGTTCGAGATATTT. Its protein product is CALWDSTGWFEIF.